What follows is one TCR beta chain and its context. The antigen is undetermined. Profiling relied on immunoSEQ multiplex PCR, and the TCRdb table lists in-frame clones only, not all of them. The sample holds 200,000 to 250,000 clones; roughly 65% are singletons and the top ten take more than 4.5%. Germline V gives CDR1 LGHNA, CDR2 YSLEER. The CDR3 totals 14 residues. V lost 4 bases and J 4 bases, leaving 14 bases between the germline ends. The sample is drawn from a study of cytotoxic CD8 clonotypes in ibrutinib-treated CLL. Overall study results and limits: Higher clonality was seen at ibrutinib response and a return toward baseline at progression.

The sample was PBMCs, taken after 12 months of ibrutinib treatment. The chain carries TRBV4-3 and TRBJ2-7; D not certain. The TCR originated in a human donor with chronic lymphocytic leukemia. DNA for the CDR3: TGCGCCAGCAGCCCGGGCACCTTGGGGTACGAGCAGTACTTC. Encoded protein: CASSPGTLGYEQYF.